The 3 T cell receptor beta chains below were found in one sample sequenced in a study of memory CD4+ T cells and cytomegalovirus serostatus. Libraries were prepared by immunoSEQ multiplex PCR; TCRdb keeps only in-frame clonotypes and omits some of them. The repertoire holds 25,000 to 35,000 clones, with around 74% as singletons. The sort gate was single viable CD3+CD4+CD8-CD45RO+ cells for memory CD4+ T cells. The specimen sequenced was memory CD4+ T cells from blood. The receptors originated from an adult in good health and CMV-seronegative. Some clones in this sample may be carry-over from other donors' samples.

The J gene is TRBJ1-4, the V gene TRBV19, with a possible D match to TRBD1 (5 bases). This CDR3 is 16 amino acids long. V was shortened by 6 bases and J by 7 bases, with 21 bases between the two germline ends. From germline, CDR1 is LNHDA and CDR2 SQIVND (reference sequence). Here the CDR3 reads CASRPGRQGSSEKLFF. The CDR3 DNA reads as TGTGCCAGTAGGCCCGGGCGGCAGGGTTCGAGTGAAAAACTGTTTTTT.

The chain uses TRBV6-5 and TRBJ2-2, with TRBD2 identical over 8 bases. The CDR3 is 15 amino acids. Germline V gene lookup returns CDR1 MNHEY and CDR2 SVGAGI. The trim removed 7 bases at V and 6 bases at J, leaving 10 bases unmatched. Here the CDR3 reads CASTPGRGAPGELFF. The CDR3 DNA is TGTGCCAGCACTCCCGGGCGGGGGGCCCCCGGGGAGCTGTTTTTT.

V is TRBV28 and J is TRBJ2-5; 9 bases are shared with TRBD2. The trim removed 7 bases at V and 1 base at J, leaving 7 bases unmatched. The CDR3 extends over 15 amino acids. Germline V gene sequence: CDR1 MDHEN, CDR2 SYDVKM. Here the CDR3 reads CASIKASGAQETQYF. CDR3 DNA: TGTGCCAGCATAAAGGCTAGCGGGGCCCAAGAGACCCAGTACTTC.